Listed below are T cell receptor beta chains from one sample, sequenced in a study of blood T cell repertoires in COVID-19. Data came from immunoSEQ multiplex PCR; TCRdb stores just in-frame clones and leaves some out. Here the sample spans about 300,000 clones, approximately 86% being singletons. The sample was peripheral blood. The receptors originated from a man between 65 and 85 years old with acute or convalescent COVID-19. Each CDR3 is given with its conserved first and last residue. Fields, in order: V gene, J gene, clone size, CDR3 length, D gene, CDR3 DNA, CDR3 protein. A D gene is named only where the DNA matches it firmly. Clone size is not always given. Where it is, it says once, few, many or a class for expanded clones.

>TRBV5-5|TRBJ1-3|.|14|.
TGTGCCAGCAGCTTGGGAGGGGACATTAACACCATATATTTT
CASSLGGDINTIYF
>TRBV7-6|TRBJ1-1|.|16|TRBD1
TGTGCCAGCAGCTTAGCGTATTTAGGGGGCTATGAGGAAGCTTTCTTT
CASSLAYLGGYEEAFF
>TRBV18|TRBJ1-4|.|15|TRBD1
TGTGCCAGCTCACCACCGGGACAGGGAGTTGAAAAACTGTTTTTT
CASSPPGQGVEKLFF
>TRBV28|TRBJ2-4|.|18|.
TGTGCCAGCAGTTTTATCGGCCCCGGAGCTCTAGCCAAAAACATTCAGTACTTC
CASSFIGPGALAKNIQYF
>TRBV19|TRBJ1-4|.|14|.
TGTGCCAGTAGTACCTCAGGGAAGGCGGAAAAACTGTTTTTT
CASSTSGKAEKLFF
>TRBV15|TRBJ1-3|.|16|.
TGTGCCACCAGCAGAGATCCAGGGGCCCTTGGAAACACCATATATTTT
CATSRDPGALGNTIYF
>TRBV7-8|TRBJ1-5|.|14|TRBD1
TGTGCCAGCAGCCCCCGGGACAGCGTTCAGCCCCAGCATTTT
CASSPRDSVQPQHF
>TRBV19|TRBJ2-7|.|14|.
TGTGCCAAAAAAGGGACACCCCGTACCTACGAGCAGTACTTC
CAKKGTPRTYEQYF
>TRBV6-5|TRBJ1-2|.|13|.
TGTGCCAGCACCACGGGGGGGGTCCATGGCTACACCTTC
CASTTGGVHGYTF
>TRBV7-9|TRBJ2-7|once|14|TRBD1
TGTGCCAGCCATAACGGACAGGGTTCCTACGAGCAGTACTTC
CASHNGQGSYEQYF
>TRBV4-3|TRBJ2-3|.|16|TRBD2
TGCGCCAGCAGCCAAGATGTAAGCGGGACCACAGATACGCAGTATTTT
CASSQDVSGTTDTQYF
>TRBV10-3|TRBJ2-3|.|13|TRBD1
TGTGCCATCAGTGAACAGGGGTCAGATACGCAGTATTTT
CAISEQGSDTQYF
>TRBV5-1|TRBJ1-1|.|13|.
TGCGCCAGCAGCTTGGCGGGGAGCACTGAAGCTTTCTTT
CASSLAGSTEAFF
>TRBV11-1|TRBJ2-2|.|16|.
TGTGCCAGCAGCCTGATCAGGGGATCAAACACCGGGGAGCTGTTTTTT
CASSLIRGSNTGELFF
>TRBV30|TRBJ1-6|.|15|.
TGTGCCTGGAGAAAGGGGGGGGCGGGGAGTTCACCCCTCCACTTT
CAWRKGGAGSSPLHF
>TRBV18|TRBJ1-1|.|16|.
TGTGCCAGCTCACCACCAGGCGTACAGCAGAAATTCGGAGCTTTCTTT
CASSPPGVQQKFGAFF
>TRBV2|TRBJ2-5|once|17|TRBD2
TGTGCCAGCAGTGCCCCGGTTGGACTAGCGGTACAAGAGACCCAGTACTTC
CASSAPVGLAVQETQYF
>TRBV18|TRBJ1-5|.|15|.
TGTGCCAGCTCACCAACGGGGGATAACAATCAGCCCCAGCATTTT
CASSPTGDNNQPQHF
>TRBV7-8|TRBJ1-5|once|16|.
TGTGCCAGCAGCTTAGCAGGCAGGCCTCGGAATCAGCCCCAGCATTTT
CASSLAGRPRNQPQHF
>TRBV5-1|TRBJ2-7|.|14|.
TGCGCCAGCAGCTTTGATTCCTCCCGCGACGAGCAGTACTTC
CASSFDSSRDEQYF
>TRBV6-5|TRBJ2-1|.|15|TRBD2
TGTGCCAGCAGGATGGTAGCGGGGGGTCTGGGTGAGCAGTTCTTC
CASRMVAGGLGEQFF
>TRBV20-1|TRBJ2-1|.|15|TRBD2
TGCAGTGCTAGTAGCGGGGGGTTTTCCTACAATGAGCAGTTCTTC
CSASSGGFSYNEQFF
>TRBV9|TRBJ1-6|few|14|.
TGTGCCAGCAGCGGGGGGGGAGGTAATTCACCCCTCCACTTT
CASSGGGGNSPLHF
>TRBV7-2|TRBJ1-1|.|16|TRBD1
TGTGCCAGCAGCTTAGCTCCAGGGGGCGCGAGCACTGAAGCTTTCTTT
CASSLAPGGASTEAFF
>TRBV28|TRBJ2-3|.|18|.
TGTGCCAGCAGCCCGCGACCTGGGACTTGGGGGAGCACAGATACGCAGTATTTT
CASSPRPGTWGSTDTQYF
>TRBV6-4|TRBJ1-4|.|14|TRBD1
TGTGCCGTCACAAGGGGGACAGGTTTTCAAAAACTGTTTTTT
CAVTRGTGFQKLFF
>TRBV6-6|TRBJ2-7|.|14|.
TGTGCCAGCAGTTACGCTCAGGGATCCTACGAGCAGTACTTC
CASSYAQGSYEQYF
>TRBV6-5|TRBJ2-7|.|13|.
TGTGCCAGCACCGGGACTCCAGCCTACGAGCAGTACTTC
CASTGTPAYEQYF
>TRBV7-9|TRBJ1-2|.|14|.
TGTGCCAGCAGCTTAGGCGTGGTCGACTATGGCTACACCTTC
CASSLGVVDYGYTF
>TRBV9|TRBJ2-5|.|15|TRBD2
TGTGCCAGCAGCGCGCAGCATAGCGGGGTAGGGACCCAGTACTTC
CASSAQHSGVGTQYF
>TRBV28|TRBJ1-1|.|16|TRBD1
TGTGCCAGCAGTTTAGGGACAGGGGCCATGGACACTGAAGCTTTCTTT
CASSLGTGAMDTEAFF
>TRBV3-1/TRBV3-2|TRBJ1-2|.|15|TRBD1
TGTGCCAGCAGCGCAACCGGGACAGGGCATCCTGGCTACACCTTC
CASSATGTGHPGYTF
>TRBV20-1|TRBJ1-1|.|14|.
TGCAGTGCTAGTCGGCAGGGGATGAACACTGAAGCTTTCTTT
CSASRQGMNTEAFF
>TRBV7-2|TRBJ2-3|.|15|TRBD1
TGTGCCAGCAACCGGGCTACAGGGGGCGCTGATACGCAGTATTTT
CASNRATGGADTQYF
>TRBV27|TRBJ2-5|.|17|TRBD2
TGTGCCAGCAGTAGGATCGGGACTAGCGATAACCAAGAGACCCAGTACTTC
CASSRIGTSDNQETQYF
>TRBV3-1/TRBV3-2|TRBJ1-1|.|16|TRBD1
TGTGCCAGCAGCCAGTCGCCGGGACAGAGGAACACTGAAGCTTTCTTT
CASSQSPGQRNTEAFF
>TRBV6-1|TRBJ2-1|.|16|TRBD2
TGTGCCAGCAGTGAGGCGGGGGGGAACTCCTACAATGAGCAGTTCTTC
CASSEAGGNSYNEQFF
>TRBV4-1|TRBJ1-3|.|16|.
TGCGCCAGCAGCCAAGTTGAGGGAACCTCTGGAAACACCATATATTTT
CASSQVEGTSGNTIYF
>TRBV28|TRBJ1-1|.|17|.
TGTGCCAGCAGTCGAACGAAAGCGGACAGCCTTTACACTGAAGCTTTCTTT
CASSRTKADSLYTEAFF
>TRBV6-5|TRBJ1-4|.|14|TRBD1
TGTGCCACCAGGGGACAGGGGGCAAGAGAAAAACTGTTTTTT
CATRGQGAREKLFF
>TRBV6-2/TRBV6-3|TRBJ1-6|.|13|.
TGTGCCAGCAGTTACCTTCAGAATTCACCCCTCCACTTT
CASSYLQNSPLHF
>TRBV12-3/TRBV12-4|TRBJ1-4|.|12|.
TGTGCCAGCAGCCAGCTAGGAGAAAAACTGTTTTTT
CASSQLGEKLFF
>TRBV29-1|TRBJ1-1|.|13|.
TGCAGCGTCGGACAGAGATTCAACACTGAAGCTTTCTTT
CSVGQRFNTEAFF
>TRBV7-8|TRBJ1-1|.|13|TRBD1
TGTGCCTCCAAGGCCAGGGGGCTTGGTACGGCTTTCTTT
CASKARGLGTAFF